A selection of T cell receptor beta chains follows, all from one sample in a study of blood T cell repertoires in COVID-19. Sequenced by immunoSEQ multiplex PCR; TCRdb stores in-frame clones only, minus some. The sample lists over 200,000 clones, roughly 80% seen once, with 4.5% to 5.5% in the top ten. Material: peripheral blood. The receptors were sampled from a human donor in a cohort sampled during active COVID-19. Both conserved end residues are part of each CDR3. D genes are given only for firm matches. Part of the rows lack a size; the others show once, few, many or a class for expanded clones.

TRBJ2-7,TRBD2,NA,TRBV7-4,CASSPGLAGLRYEQYF,TGTGCCAGCAGCCCCGGACTAGCGGGACTCCGCTACGAGCAGTACTTC
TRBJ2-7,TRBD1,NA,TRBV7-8,CASSSRSSDRAYEQYF,TGTGCCAGCAGCTCTAGATCCTCAGACAGGGCCTACGAGCAGTACTTC
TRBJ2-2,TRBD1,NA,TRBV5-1,CASGPLEGATGELFF,TGCGCCAGCGGGCCTCTTGAGGGGGCCACCGGGGAGCTGTTTTTT
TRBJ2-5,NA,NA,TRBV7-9,CASSFGSGFQETQYF,TGTGCCAGCAGCTTTGGTAGCGGTTTCCAAGAGACCCAGTACTTC
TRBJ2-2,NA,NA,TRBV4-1,CASSQDLLAWNTGELFF,TGCGCCAGCAGCCAAGATCTGTTAGCCTGGAACACCGGGGAGCTGTTTTTT
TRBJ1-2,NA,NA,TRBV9,CASSALQGRDFGYTF,TGTGCCAGCAGCGCCCTACAGGGTAGGGATTTTGGCTACACCTTC
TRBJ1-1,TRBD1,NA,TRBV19,CASSIGQGVRAFF,TGTGCCAGTAGTATCGGACAGGGAGTTCGAGCTTTCTTT
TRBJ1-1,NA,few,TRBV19,CASSHLGWNTEAFF,TGTGCCAGTAGCCATCTGGGCTGGAACACTGAAGCTTTCTTT
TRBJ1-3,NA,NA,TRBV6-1,CASSEAPFSGNTIYF,TGTGCCAGCAGTGAAGCCCCGTTCTCTGGAAACACCATATATTTT
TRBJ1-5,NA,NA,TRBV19,CASSADRPQPQHF,TGTGCCAGTAGTGCAGACAGACCTCAGCCCCAGCATTTT
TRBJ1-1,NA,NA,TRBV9,CASSVAGGEAFF,TGTGCCAGCAGCGTAGCTGGGGGGGAAGCTTTCTTT
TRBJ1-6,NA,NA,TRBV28,CASTLGGANSPLHF,TGTGCCAGCACCCTGGGGGGGGCTAATTCACCCCTCCACTTT
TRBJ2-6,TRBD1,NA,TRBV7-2,CASSLAYDRAGANVLTF,TGTGCCAGCAGCTTAGCGTACGACAGGGCTGGGGCCAACGTCCTGACTTTC
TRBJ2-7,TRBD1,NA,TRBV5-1,CASSPQTGGLYEQYF,TGCGCCAGCAGCCCACAGACAGGGGGCCTTTACGAGCAGTACTTC
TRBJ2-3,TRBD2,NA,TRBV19,CASSNGLAGASTDTQYF,TGTGCCAGTAGTAACGGACTAGCGGGAGCTAGCACAGATACGCAGTATTTT
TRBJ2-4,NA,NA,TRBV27,CASSSVYDSIKNIQYF,TGTGCCAGCAGTTCAGTATATGACAGCATTAAAAACATTCAGTACTTC
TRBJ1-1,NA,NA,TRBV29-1,CSGMAIGRGLANTEAFF,TGCAGCGGCATGGCGATAGGCAGGGGCCTGGCAAACACTGAAGCTTTCTTT
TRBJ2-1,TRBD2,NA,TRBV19,CASSTRLAGAISSYNEQFF,TGTGCCAGTAGTACCAGACTAGCGGGGGCCATAAGCTCCTACAATGAGCAGTTCTTC
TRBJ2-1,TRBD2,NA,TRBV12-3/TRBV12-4,CASRRTSGGEQFF,TGTGCCAGCAGGAGGACTAGCGGGGGTGAGCAGTTCTTC
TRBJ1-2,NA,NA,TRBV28,CASSELDRSYTF,TGTGCCAGCAGTGAACTAGACAGGAGCTACACCTTC